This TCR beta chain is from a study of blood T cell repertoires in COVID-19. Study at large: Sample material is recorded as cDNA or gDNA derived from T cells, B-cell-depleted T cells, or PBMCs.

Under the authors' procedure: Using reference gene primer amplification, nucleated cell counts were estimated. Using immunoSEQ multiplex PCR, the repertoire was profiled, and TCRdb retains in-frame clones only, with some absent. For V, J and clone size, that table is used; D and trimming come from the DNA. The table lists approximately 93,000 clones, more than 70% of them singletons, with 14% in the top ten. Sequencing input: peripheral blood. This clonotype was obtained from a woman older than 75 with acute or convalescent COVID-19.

CDR3 loop: CATSRGGSGGHEQFF. The CDR3 DNA reads as TGTGCCACCAGCCGCGGTGGTAGCGGGGGGCATGAGCAGTTCTTC. J is TRBJ2-1 and V is TRBV15; 10 bases map to TRBD2. The CDR3 consists of 15 residues. Trimming cost V 5 bases and J 8 bases; bases outside gene matches: 9. Germline V CDR1 and CDR2: LNHNV, YYDKDF (reference sequence).